The TCR beta chain under discussion was sequenced for a study of immune heterogeneity within non-small cell lung tumors. The sample holds a few counts of this clonotype. Its antigen is still unknown. One junction end does not reproduce the germline sequence, and a read error may be involved. The CDR3 is 14 residues long. CDR1 and CDR2 from the germline V gene are SGDLS and YYNGEE. In a multiplex PCR, 32 V and 13 J primers amplified TCR beta CDR3. MiXCR, applied by TCRdb to the multiplex PCR reads, yields one record per CDR3 protein. The sample consists of under 5,500 distinct CDR3 sequences, roughly 25% of them appearing once. The study, taken as a whole, reports: Identical dominant CDR3 beta clonotypes spanned tumor sites within a patient, beside site-unique high-frequency clones. Local T-cell clonality correlated moderately but significantly with local tumor mutational burden (R 0.3 to 0.35). Largely different high-frequency T-cell receptor beta clonotypes were found between individual patients.

TCRs were amplified from approximately 600 ng gDNA of bulk tumor per sample. Surgery yielded several widely spaced biopsies per primary tumor. Patients went through curative surgery, and their non-small cell lung cancer was untreated and newly diagnosed. Source material: lung tumor tissue. This receptor was taken from a man aged 60 to 69 with non-small cell lung cancer. The V and J genes are TRBV9 and TRBJ2-7, with no clear D. The DNA of the CDR3 is TGTGCCAGCGGCGTAGGCTACCTCTCCTACGAGCAGTACTTC. This gives the protein CASGVGYLSYEQYF.